This T cell receptor beta chain was identified in a study of blood T cells in healthy people across ages (dated by TCRdb to the mid-2010s). For the study in its entirety: In model experiments, roughly one uniquely barcoded TCR beta cDNA molecule per two T cells was captured by template switching. Using deep sequencing normalized with unique cDNA molecular identifiers, the study measured how TCR beta repertoire diversity changes with age. The donors were split into four age groups: young (average around 15 years), middle-aged (roughly 39), aged (more than 55) and long-lived (roughly 77). Two additional independent replicas of 1 million unique cDNA reads from the same blood draw were analyzed for two donors (one aged 18 to 30 and one aged 80 or older).

Details on this clonotype: The antigen it binds to is not known. A read error may explain this, as a much larger clone is one base away. The CDR3 end shows no conserved phenylalanine or tryptophan, and so a read error is likely.

V drops 0 bases and J drops 1 base, leaving 11 bases in between. The CDR3 spans 15 amino acids, including both terminal residues. Of the read, only the CDR3 DNA is kept; its 45 bases are in frame from base 1. CDR1 and CDR2, looked up from the germline V gene, are SGHRS and YFSETQ. General findings and caveats noted by the study authors: Compared with the aged group, the long-lived group had more naive CD4+ T cells, fewer expanded clones and increased TCR diversity, a pattern suggesting age selection. A strong correlation was found between observed TCR beta diversity and the percentage of naive T cells measured by flow cytometry. Observed TCR beta diversity per million T cells fell roughly linearly with age, and a significant reduction was already apparent by age roughly 40. Estimates of total diversity based on one million sequenced T cells were considered lower bounds and underestimates. Conclusive comparison of naive and antigen-experienced compartments was prevented by the profiling of bulk unsorted PBMCs. Because donor CMV infection status was unknown, age-related changes in expanded clonotypes were potentially confounded.

The roughly 37 donors, aged about 6 to 95 years, were systemically healthy Caucasian individuals from Russia. Around 9.7 milliliters of peripheral blood were collected from each donor into EDTA-treated Vacutainer tubes. Ficoll-Paque density-gradient centrifugation was used to isolate PBMCs, with at least 7 million per sample. Total RNA was extracted from PBMCs with Trizol reagent, with at least 6 micrograms obtained per sample. For every donor, an aliquot of PBMCs went through flow cytometry to measure the percentages of naive CD45RAhigh/CD27high T cells. Preparation of the library involved 5' RACE. TCRdb names Illumina HiSeq 2500 as the instrument used. The second PCR ran for about 6 to 12 cycles and used a J-beta primer mix along with a sample-barcoded 5' primer. Each TCR beta cDNA molecule received a unique molecular identifier from a template-switch 5' adaptor carrying 12 random nucleotides. Each sample yielded at least 3 million CDR3-containing paired-end reads. The Mint cDNA synthesis kit, primed by a TRBC-specific oligonucleotide, was used to synthesize first-strand cDNA from all RNA. After uracil-DNA glycosylase treatment, a first 18-cycle PCR used universal primers M1SS and BC2_uni_R on all cDNA. As for the original processing: For normalization, 1 million high-quality reads were randomly selected from each sample, with every read carrying a distinct molecular identifier. Instead of being binned into consensus sequences, reads that shared molecular identifiers were thrown out. MiTCR, set to a Q25 quality threshold and the strictest error-elimination algorithm, was used for CDR3 identification, clonotype clustering and error correction. A nonparametric unseen species model using Euler transformation provided a lower-bound estimate of total TCR beta diversity. The public reads were reanalyzed by TCRdb: fastp trimming at Q25, MiXCR alignment, in-frame beta chains only. Rows with one shared CDR3 protein collapse into an entry with the most common genes and DNA. TCRdb's processing, not the authors' own work, is the source of the V and J calls. Across this sample there are 800,000 to 950,000 distinct CDR3 sequences, with 25% to 35% seen only once. About a tenth of the sample is taken by the ten largest.

These same records also appear under a second study, on T cells of mothers and their children. As noted in the second study: Donors were nine systemically healthy Caucasian individuals: three mothers and their six children. cDNA synthesis consumed the entire amount of extracted RNA, loaded at about 1.5 ug RNA in each 15 ul reaction. In the second PCR, the M1S primer introduced both the sample barcodes and 2-4 random nucleotides. More than 8 million TCR beta CDR3 reads were obtained from each mother, and millions of reads were obtained from each child. In both related and unrelated pairs, thymic selection shapes the output of TCR recombination in a similar way, with inherited differences having only a minor effect. Related mother-child pairs always showed normalized repertoire overlap that was slightly higher than in unrelated mother-child pairs, though the difference was never significant. With a sensitivity of about 100 clones per million clonotypes, no persistent microchimeric T cell clones were detected. To look for features that set related mother-child pairs apart from unrelated individuals, the researchers ran deep NGS to compare the TCR beta repertoires of mothers and children. On average, the children were approximately 12 +/- 4 years old, while the mothers were around 42 +/- 4 years old. After adapter ligation was performed with NEBNext reagents, the libraries were sequenced on an Illumina HiSeq 2000 with 100+100 nt paired-end reads. Mother and child libraries were prepared a month apart and sequenced in separate runs to prevent cross-contamination. Between roughly 500,000 and 2,300,000 distinct TCR beta clonotypes were identified per donor. Naive TCR beta clonotypes were estimated from low-frequency clonotypes matched to each donor's FACS-determined naive share, without sorting.

The clonotype comes from a woman in her thirties or forties in good health. The chain is assembled from TRBV5-1 and TRBJ2-7, with TRBD1 as a weak D call on 7 bases. Sequenced input: blood. CDR3 reads: CASSLVAGGSYEQYC. In nucleotides, the sequence is TGCGCCAGCAGCTTGGTGGCAGGGGGGTCCTACGAGCAGTACTGC.